What follows are 8 T cell receptor beta chains derived from one specimen sequenced in a study of T-cell memory formation after mild COVID-19. TCRdb processed the 5' RACE reads anew with MiXCR; each CDR3 protein has one entry. The sample records hundreds of thousands of distinct CDR3 sequences, 20% to 30% being singletons. Sequenced material: PBMCs or a T cell subset sorted from them (not recorded which). The receptors shown here come from an adult woman who had mild COVID-19 (a few samples of this study predate the infection). Cell type and time point are not known.

V usage is TRBV27 and J usage is TRBJ2-3; TRBD2 matches 11 bases. After removal of 3 bases from V and 1 base from J, the junction contained 6 bases not matched to a gene. The CDR3 spans 17 residues. Germline CDR1 reads MNHEY; CDR2 reads SMNVEV (reference sequence). The CDR3 spells CASSFTPGLAGTDTQYF. CDR3 nucleotide sequence: TGTGCCAGCAGTTTTACGCCGGGACTAGCGGGCACAGATACGCAGTATTTT.

V and J are TRBV4-1 and TRBJ1-2; D is possibly TRBD1 (5 bases). Trimming removed 1 base at V and 10 bases at J, with 25 bases between. Germline assignment: CDR1 MGHRA and CDR2 YSYEKL. The CDR3 spans 17 residues. This CDR3 reads CASSQAGPGAGGIPYTF. The CDR3 region has the DNA TGCGCCAGCAGCCAAGCGGGACCCGGGGCCGGCGGGATCCCCTACACCTTC.

This clonotype was recorded a few times. V is TRBV19 and J is TRBJ1-5, with D tentatively TRBD1 (5 bases). CDR1 and CDR2 (germline): LNHDA, SQIVND (reference sequence). Between the trimmed V and J ends, which lost 3 bases and 7 bases, there was a span of 13 bases. The CDR3 length is 14 residues. The CDR3 spells CASSMDTGFQPQHF. CDR3 nucleotides: TGTGCCAGTAGTATGGACACCGGGTTCCAGCCCCAGCATTTT.

The genes are TRBV5-1 and TRBJ1-5; D is ambiguous. Germline CDR1 and CDR2: SGHRS and YFSETQ. Trimming shortened V by 1 base and J by 5 bases, and 10 bases separated the two germline ends. This CDR3 has 14 amino acids. In nucleotides, the CDR3 is TGCGCCAGCAGCTTGTGGTCCGCAGATCAGCCCCAGCATTTT. Protein product: CASSLWSADQPQHF. The full variable domain, completed using reference TRBV5-1 and TRBJ1-5, is KAGVTQTPRYLIKTRGQQVTLSCSPISGHRSVSWYQQTPGQGLQFLFEYFSETQRNKGNFPGRFSGRQFSNSRSEMNVSTLELGDSALYLCASSLWSADQPQHFGDGTRLSIL.

The V gene is TRBV19, the J gene TRBJ1-1; weak D call: TRBD1 (5 bases). V was shortened by 6 bases and J by 4 bases, with 15 bases between the two germline ends. This CDR3 is 14 amino acids long. Per the germline V gene, CDR1 is LNHDA and CDR2 is SQIVND (reference sequence). The chain's CDR3 is CASSIGGGVTEAFF. CDR3 in DNA: TGTGCCAGTAGCATTGGGGGAGGGGTCACTGAAGCTTTCTTT.

This clonotype was seen a few times. This chain connects TRBV5-1 to TRBJ1-4, with TRBD1 matching over 10 bases. Germline CDR1 is SGHRS and CDR2 is YFSETQ. The CDR3 loop spans 15 amino acids. The ends lost 1 base at V and 7 bases at J; junction bases unmatched: 4. For the CDR3, the DNA is TGCGCCAGCAGCTTGAACCGGGACAGGGGTGAAAAACTGTTTTTT. Translated, it gives CASSLNRDRGEKLFF.

The J gene is TRBJ2-2, the V gene TRBV4-3; 7 bases are shared with TRBD1. With V trimmed by 1 base and J by 7 bases, 9 bases remained unmatched. The CDR3 is made up of 16 amino acids. CDR1 and CDR2 from the germline V gene are LGHNA and YSLEER. The CDR3 protein is CASSQVSTGSVGELFF. CDR3 sequence (DNA): TGCGCCAGCAGCCAAGTTTCGACAGGGTCCGTCGGGGAGCTGTTTTTT.

This clonotype was recorded a few times. This chain uses TRBV7-9 with TRBJ2-7; a weak D match, TRBD1 (5 bases). Germline CDR1 is SEHNR and CDR2 is FQNEAQ (reference sequence). The V end was cut by 5 bases, the J end by 6 bases, with 11 bases between. The CDR3 is 12 residues long. The chain's CDR3 is CASSTEGAEQYF. The DNA of the CDR3 is TGTGCCAGCAGCACTGAAGGGGCCGAGCAGTACTTC. Full variable domain (missing parts from reference TRBV7-9 and TRBJ2-7): DTGVSQNPRHKITKRGQNVTFRCDPISEHNRLYWYRQTLGQGPEFLTYFQNEAQLEKSRLLSDRFSAERPKGSFSTLEIQRTEQGDSAMYLCASSTEGAEQYFGPGTRLTVT.